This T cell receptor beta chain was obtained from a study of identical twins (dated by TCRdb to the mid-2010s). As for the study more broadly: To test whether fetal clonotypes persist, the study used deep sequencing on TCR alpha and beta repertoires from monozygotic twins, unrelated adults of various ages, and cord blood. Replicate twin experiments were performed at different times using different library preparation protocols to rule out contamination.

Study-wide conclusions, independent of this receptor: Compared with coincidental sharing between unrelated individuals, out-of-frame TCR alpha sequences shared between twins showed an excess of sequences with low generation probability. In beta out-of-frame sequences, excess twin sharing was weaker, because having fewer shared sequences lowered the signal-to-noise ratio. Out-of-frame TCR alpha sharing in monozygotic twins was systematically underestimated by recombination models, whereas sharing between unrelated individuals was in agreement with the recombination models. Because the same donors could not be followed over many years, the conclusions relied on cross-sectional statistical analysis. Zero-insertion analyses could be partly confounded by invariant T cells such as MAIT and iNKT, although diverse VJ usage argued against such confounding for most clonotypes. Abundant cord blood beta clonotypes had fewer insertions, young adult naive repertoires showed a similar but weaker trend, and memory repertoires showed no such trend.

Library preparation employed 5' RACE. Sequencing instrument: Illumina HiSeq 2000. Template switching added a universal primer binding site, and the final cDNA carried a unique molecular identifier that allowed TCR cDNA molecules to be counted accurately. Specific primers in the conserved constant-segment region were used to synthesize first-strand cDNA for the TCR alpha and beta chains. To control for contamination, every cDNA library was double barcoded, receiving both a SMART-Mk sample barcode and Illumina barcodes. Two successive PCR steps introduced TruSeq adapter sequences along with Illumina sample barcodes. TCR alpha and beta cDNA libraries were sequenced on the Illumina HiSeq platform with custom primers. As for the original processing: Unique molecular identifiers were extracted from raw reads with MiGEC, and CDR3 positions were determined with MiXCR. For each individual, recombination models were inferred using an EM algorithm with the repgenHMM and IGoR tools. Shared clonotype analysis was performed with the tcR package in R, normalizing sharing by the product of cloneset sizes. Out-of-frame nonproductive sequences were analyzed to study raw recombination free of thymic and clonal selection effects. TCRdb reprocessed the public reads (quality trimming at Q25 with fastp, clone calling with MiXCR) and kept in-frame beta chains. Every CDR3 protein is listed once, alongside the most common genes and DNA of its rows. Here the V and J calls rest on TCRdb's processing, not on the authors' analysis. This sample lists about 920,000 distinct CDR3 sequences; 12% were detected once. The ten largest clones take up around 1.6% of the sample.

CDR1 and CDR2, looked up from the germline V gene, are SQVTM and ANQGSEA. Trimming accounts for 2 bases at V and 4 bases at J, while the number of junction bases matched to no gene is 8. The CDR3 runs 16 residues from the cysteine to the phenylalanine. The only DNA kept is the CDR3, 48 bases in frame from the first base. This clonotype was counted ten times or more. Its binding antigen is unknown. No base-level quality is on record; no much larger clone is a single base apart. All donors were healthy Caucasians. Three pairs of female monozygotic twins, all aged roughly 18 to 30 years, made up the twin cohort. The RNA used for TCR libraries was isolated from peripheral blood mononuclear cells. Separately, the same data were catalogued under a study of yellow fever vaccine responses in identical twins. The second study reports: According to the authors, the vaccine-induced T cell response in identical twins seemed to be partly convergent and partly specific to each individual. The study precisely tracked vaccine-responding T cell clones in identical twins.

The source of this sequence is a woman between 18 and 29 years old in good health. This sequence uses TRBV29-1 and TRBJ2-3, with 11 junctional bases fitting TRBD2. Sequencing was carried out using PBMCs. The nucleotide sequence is TGCAGCGTTGAAATAGGTAGCGGGGGGGCGTCAGATACGCAGTATTTT. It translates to CSVEIGSGGASDTQYF.